A single T cell receptor (beta chain) is shown here with its context. TRB cDNA libraries were made by UMI-labeled 5' RACE. TCRdb re-called the 5' RACE reads; every CDR3 protein appears as one record, without DNA. This sample contains about 58,000 distinct CDR3 sequences. These data are taken from a study of CXCR3-negative and CXCR3-positive naive CD8 T cells. CDR1 is MNHEY and CDR2 is SMNVEV in the germline V gene (reference sequence). CDR3 length: 13 amino acids. This clonotype was obtained from a human donor in good health. Some clones in this sample may be carry-over from other donors' samples. The specimen was naive CXCR3- CD8+ T cells from blood. Sample subset: CD45RO-CCR7+CD27+CD95- naive CD8+ T cells lacking CXCR3 (TNR3-). This chain joins TRBV27 and TRBJ2-7; TCRdb's D gene call, TRBD1, goes unchecked for lack of DNA. This CDR3 is CASSLSGNNEQYF.